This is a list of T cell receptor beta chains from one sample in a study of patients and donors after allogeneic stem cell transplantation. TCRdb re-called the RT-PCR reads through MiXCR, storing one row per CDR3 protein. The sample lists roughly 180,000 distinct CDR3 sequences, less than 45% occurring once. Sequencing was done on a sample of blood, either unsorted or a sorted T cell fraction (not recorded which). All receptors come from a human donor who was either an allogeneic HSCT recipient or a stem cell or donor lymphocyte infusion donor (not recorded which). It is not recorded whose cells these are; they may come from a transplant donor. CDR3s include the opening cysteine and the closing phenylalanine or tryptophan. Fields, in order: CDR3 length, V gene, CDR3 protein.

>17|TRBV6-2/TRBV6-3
CASSYPETGTNVSPLHF
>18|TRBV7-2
CASSLIPNSVGRTGELFF
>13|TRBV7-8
CASSLGPNNEQFF
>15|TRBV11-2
CASSSTGELTDTQYF
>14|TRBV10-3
CANSVGTGMETQYF
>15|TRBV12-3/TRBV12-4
CASSPPGGVTYTQYF
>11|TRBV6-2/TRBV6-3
CASGQGQPQHF
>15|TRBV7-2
CASSSLRGLIEGYTF
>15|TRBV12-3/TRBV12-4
CASRQQGTSGNTIYF
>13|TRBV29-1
CSVSGRTNEKLFF
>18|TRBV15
CATRNHQSLSYSNQPQHF
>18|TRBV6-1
CASPRQGRVITGANVLTF
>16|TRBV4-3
CASSQDWGTGGSSLHF
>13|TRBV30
CAWSVGSDQPQHF
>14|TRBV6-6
CASRRLAGEETQYF